These T cell receptor beta chains were read from a single sample in a study of T cells in Graves' hyperthyroidism and ophthalmopathy. TCRdb called the multiplex PCR reads again in MiXCR, with one record for every CDR3 protein. There are approximately 700,000 distinct CDR3 sequences in the sample; less than 45% occur only once, and about 7.7% lies in the top ten. Sequencing used peripheral blood or thyroid tissue (not recorded which). All receptors come from an adult man with Graves' disease, either hyperthyroidism or ophthalmopathy (not recorded which). Each CDR3 is given with its conserved first and last residue. The order of the fields is D gene, J gene, clone size, V gene, CDR3 protein, CDR3 DNA. D genes are given only for firm matches. The size entry is marked missing in some rows and otherwise reads once, few, many or a size class.

D gene: TRBD1
J gene: TRBJ1-6
clone size: -
V gene: TRBV7-9
CDR3 protein: CASSSGDRRNSPLHF
CDR3 DNA: TGTGCCAGCAGCTCAGGGGACAGGAGGAATTCACCCCTCCACTTT

D gene: -
J gene: TRBJ1-1
clone size: -
V gene: TRBV2
CDR3 protein: CASSEAKGWNTEAFF
CDR3 DNA: TGTGCCAGCAGTGAAGCAAAGGGTTGGAACACTGAAGCTTTCTTT

D gene: -
J gene: TRBJ2-3
clone size: -
V gene: TRBV7-2
CDR3 protein: CASSPRAGSTDTQYF
CDR3 DNA: TGTGCCAGCAGCCCAAGGGCAGGGAGCACAGATACGCAGTATTTT

D gene: TRBD1
J gene: TRBJ1-1
clone size: -
V gene: TRBV10-3
CDR3 protein: CAISGGTENEAFF
CDR3 DNA: TGTGCCATCAGTGGCGGGACAGAGAATGAAGCTTTCTTT

D gene: TRBD2
J gene: TRBJ2-7
clone size: -
V gene: TRBV20-1
CDR3 protein: CSATLSGRGSYEQYF
CDR3 DNA: TGCAGTGCTACTTTAAGCGGGAGGGGCTCCTACGAGCAGTACTTC

D gene: -
J gene: TRBJ2-7
clone size: once
V gene: TRBV7-4
CDR3 protein: CASSLVGGPKQYF
CDR3 DNA: TGTGCCAGCAGCTTAGTGGGGGGGCCTAAGCAGTACTTC

D gene: TRBD1
J gene: TRBJ2-5
clone size: -
V gene: TRBV5-1
CDR3 protein: CASSSSDRGRGETQYF
CDR3 DNA: TGCGCCAGCAGCTCTAGCGACAGGGGGCGCGGAGAGACCCAGTACTTC

D gene: TRBD2
J gene: TRBJ2-7
clone size: -
V gene: TRBV29-1
CDR3 protein: CSARRLAYAYEQYF
CDR3 DNA: TGCAGCGCCAGGCGACTAGCGTACGCCTACGAGCAGTACTTC

D gene: TRBD1
J gene: TRBJ2-5
clone size: -
V gene: TRBV29-1
CDR3 protein: CSAAGTGETQYF
CDR3 DNA: TGCAGCGCTGCCGGGACAGGGGAGACCCAGTACTTC

D gene: -
J gene: TRBJ1-4
clone size: once
V gene: TRBV7-6
CDR3 protein: CASSSGGKKLFF
CDR3 DNA: TGTGCCAGCAGCTCTGGGGGAAAAAAACTGTTTTTT

D gene: -
J gene: TRBJ2-2
clone size: -
V gene: TRBV29-1
CDR3 protein: CSVEDTGTGELFF
CDR3 DNA: TGCAGCGTTGAAGATACCGGGACAGGGGAGCTGTTTTTT

D gene: TRBD1
J gene: TRBJ1-5
clone size: -
V gene: TRBV7-2
CDR3 protein: CASSQGDSRNQPQHF
CDR3 DNA: TGTGCCAGCAGCCAAGGGGACAGCCGCAATCAGCCCCAGCATTTT

D gene: TRBD1
J gene: TRBJ1-4
clone size: once
V gene: TRBV7-9
CDR3 protein: CASSLQTGRSREKLFF
CDR3 DNA: TGTGCCAGCAGCCTACAGACAGGGAGGTCTCGCGAAAAACTGTTTTTT

D gene: -
J gene: TRBJ1-2
clone size: -
V gene: TRBV29-1
CDR3 protein: CSENNREKDGYTF
CDR3 DNA: TGCAGCGAGAACAACAGGGAAAAGGATGGCTACACCTTC